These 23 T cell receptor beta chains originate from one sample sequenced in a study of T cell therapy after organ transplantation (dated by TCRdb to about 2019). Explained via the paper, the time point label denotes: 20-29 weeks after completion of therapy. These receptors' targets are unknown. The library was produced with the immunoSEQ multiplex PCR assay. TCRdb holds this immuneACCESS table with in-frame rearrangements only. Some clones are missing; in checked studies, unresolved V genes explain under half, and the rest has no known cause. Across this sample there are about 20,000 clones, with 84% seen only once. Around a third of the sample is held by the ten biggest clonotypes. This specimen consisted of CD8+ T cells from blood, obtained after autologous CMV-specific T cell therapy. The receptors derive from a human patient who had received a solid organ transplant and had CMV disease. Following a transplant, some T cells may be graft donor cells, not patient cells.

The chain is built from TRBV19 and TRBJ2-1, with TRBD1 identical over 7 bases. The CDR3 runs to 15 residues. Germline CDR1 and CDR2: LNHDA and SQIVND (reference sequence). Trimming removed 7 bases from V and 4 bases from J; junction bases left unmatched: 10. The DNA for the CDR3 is TGTGCCAGTAATGGAGAGGGGGCGCAATACAATGAGCAGTTCTTC. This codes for CASNGEGAQYNEQFF.

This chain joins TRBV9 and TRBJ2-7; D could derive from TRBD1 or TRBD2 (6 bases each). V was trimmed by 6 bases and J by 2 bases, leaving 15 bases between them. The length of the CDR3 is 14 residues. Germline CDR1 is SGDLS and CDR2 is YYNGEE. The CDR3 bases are TGTGCCAGCAATGGTGGGGGGCCTACCTACGAGCAGTACTTC. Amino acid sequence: CASNGGGPTYEQYF.

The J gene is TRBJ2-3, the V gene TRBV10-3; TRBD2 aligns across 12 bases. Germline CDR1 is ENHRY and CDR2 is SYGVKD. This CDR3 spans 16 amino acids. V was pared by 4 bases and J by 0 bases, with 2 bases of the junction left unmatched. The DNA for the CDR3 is TGTGCCATCAGTGCCCTAGCGGGGGGGAGCACAGATACGCAGTATTTT. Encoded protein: CAISALAGGSTDTQYF.

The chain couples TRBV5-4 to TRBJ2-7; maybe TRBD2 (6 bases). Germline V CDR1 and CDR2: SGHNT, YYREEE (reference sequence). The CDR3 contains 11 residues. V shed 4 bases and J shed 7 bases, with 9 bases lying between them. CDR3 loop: CASSGSGEQYF. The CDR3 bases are TGTGCCAGCAGCGGGAGCGGGGAGCAGTACTTC.

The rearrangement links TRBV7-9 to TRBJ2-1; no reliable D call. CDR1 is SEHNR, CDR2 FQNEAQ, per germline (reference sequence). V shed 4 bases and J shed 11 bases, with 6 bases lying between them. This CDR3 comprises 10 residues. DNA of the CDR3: TGTGCCAGCAGCTCGGGTCAGCAGTTCTTC. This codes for CASSSGQQFF. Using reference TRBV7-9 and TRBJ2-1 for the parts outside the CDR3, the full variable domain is DTGVSQNPRHKITKRGQNVTFRCDPISEHNRLYWYRQTLGQGPEFLTYFQNEAQLEKSRLLSDRFSAERPKGSFSTLEIQRTEQGDSAMYLCASSSGQQFFGPGTRLTVL.

The CDR3 region is CASSLFYEQYF. In nucleotides, the CDR3 is TGTGCCAGCAGTTTGTTTTACGAGCAGTACTTC. This sequence joins TRBV28 and TRBJ2-7; D is unresolved. The ends were cut back, 3 bases at V and 4 bases at J, with 4 bases in the middle. CDR1 and CDR2 (germline): MDHEN, SYDVKM. The CDR3 length is 11 residues.

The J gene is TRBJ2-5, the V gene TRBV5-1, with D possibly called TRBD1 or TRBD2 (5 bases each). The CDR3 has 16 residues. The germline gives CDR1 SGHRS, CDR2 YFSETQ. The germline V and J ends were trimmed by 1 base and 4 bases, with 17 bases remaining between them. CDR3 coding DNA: TGCGCCAGCAGCTTGAAGGTCAGGGAGATCGGAGAGACCCAGTACTTC. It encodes CASSLKVREIGETQYF.

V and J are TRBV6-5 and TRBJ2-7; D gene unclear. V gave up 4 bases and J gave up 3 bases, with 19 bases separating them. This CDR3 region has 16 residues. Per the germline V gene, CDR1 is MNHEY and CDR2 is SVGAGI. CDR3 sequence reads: CASSWKGSSTRYEQYF. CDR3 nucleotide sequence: TGTGCCAGCAGTTGGAAGGGCTCTAGTACTCGCTACGAGCAGTACTTC.

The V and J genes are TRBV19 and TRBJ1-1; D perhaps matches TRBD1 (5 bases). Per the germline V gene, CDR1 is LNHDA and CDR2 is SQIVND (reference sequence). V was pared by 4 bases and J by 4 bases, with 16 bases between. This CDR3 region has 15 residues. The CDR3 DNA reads TGTGCCAGTAGTACTGGTTTGGGGGTTGCCACTGAAGCTTTCTTT. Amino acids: CASSTGLGVATEAFF.

The CDR3 DNA reads as TGTGCCAGCAGCCCCACTAGCGGGGCTTACAATGAGCAGTTCTTC. Translating it yields CASSPTSGAYNEQFF. This chain uses TRBV16 with TRBJ2-1; 10 positions match TRBD2. The germline V gene encodes CDR1 KGHSY and CDR2 FQNENV. The V and J ends lost 4 bases and 4 bases, in that order; junction bases with no gene match: 4. This CDR3 contains 15 residues. The whole variable domain, filled in from reference TRBV16 and TRBJ2-1, reads GEEVAQTPKHLVRGEGQKAKLYCAPIKGHSYVFWYQQVLKNEFKFLISFQNENVFDETGMPKERFSAKCLPNSPCSLEIQATKLEDSAVYFCASSPTSGAYNEQFFGPGTRLTVL.

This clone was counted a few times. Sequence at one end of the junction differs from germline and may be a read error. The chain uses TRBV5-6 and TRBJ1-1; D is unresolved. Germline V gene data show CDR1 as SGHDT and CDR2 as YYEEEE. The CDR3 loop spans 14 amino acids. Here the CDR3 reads CASSYGTGNPEAFF. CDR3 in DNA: TGTGCCAGCAGCTATGGTACGGGGAACCCTGAAGCTTTCTTT.

The CDR3 DNA is TGTGCCAGCAGCCACGGACTAGCGGGGTTCCTCGATACGCAGTATTTT. This gives the protein CASSHGLAGFLDTQYF. The rearrangement uses TRBV7-9 and TRBJ2-3, with TRBD2 identical over 12 bases. There are 16 residues in the CDR3. Germline V lookup: CDR1 SEHNR, CDR2 FQNEAQ (reference sequence). J was trimmed by 6 bases and V by 5 bases; bases with no gene match: 9.

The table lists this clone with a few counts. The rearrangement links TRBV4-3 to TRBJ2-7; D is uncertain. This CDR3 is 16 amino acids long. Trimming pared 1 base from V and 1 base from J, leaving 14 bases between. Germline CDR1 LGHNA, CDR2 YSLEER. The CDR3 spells CASSQAVLGDSYEQYF. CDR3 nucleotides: TGCGCCAGCAGCCAAGCGGTTTTAGGAGATTCCTACGAGCAGTACTTC.

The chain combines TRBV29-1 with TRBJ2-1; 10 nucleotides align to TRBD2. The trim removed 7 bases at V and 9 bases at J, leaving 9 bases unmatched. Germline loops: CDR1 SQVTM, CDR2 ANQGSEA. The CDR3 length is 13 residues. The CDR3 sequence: CSEKVASGSEQFF. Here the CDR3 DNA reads TGCAGCGAGAAGGTGGCTAGCGGGAGTGAGCAGTTCTTC.

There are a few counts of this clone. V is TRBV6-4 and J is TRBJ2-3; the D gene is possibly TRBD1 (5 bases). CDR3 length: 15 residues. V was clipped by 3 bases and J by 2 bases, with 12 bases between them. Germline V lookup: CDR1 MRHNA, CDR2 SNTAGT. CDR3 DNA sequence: TGTGCCAGCAGTGAAGGCCAGGGCACCACAGATACGCAGTATTTT. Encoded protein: CASSEGQGTTDTQYF.

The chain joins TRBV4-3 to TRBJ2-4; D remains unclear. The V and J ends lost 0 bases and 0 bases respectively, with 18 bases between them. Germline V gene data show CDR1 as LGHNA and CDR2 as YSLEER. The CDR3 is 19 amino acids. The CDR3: CASSQDHGGNGLAKNIQYF. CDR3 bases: TGCGCCAGCAGCCAAGATCATGGTGGAAATGGATTAGCCAAAAACATTCAGTACTTC.

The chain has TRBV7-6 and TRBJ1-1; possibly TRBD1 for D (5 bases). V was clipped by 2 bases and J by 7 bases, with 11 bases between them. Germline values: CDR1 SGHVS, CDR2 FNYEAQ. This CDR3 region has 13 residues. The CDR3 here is CASSLPGHNEAFF. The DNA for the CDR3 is TGTGCCAGCAGCTTACCAGGACACAATGAAGCTTTCTTT.

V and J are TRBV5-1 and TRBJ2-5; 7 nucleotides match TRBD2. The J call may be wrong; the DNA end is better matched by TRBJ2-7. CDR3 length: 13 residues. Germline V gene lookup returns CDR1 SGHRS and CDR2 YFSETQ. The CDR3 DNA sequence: TGCGCCAGCAGCTTGGGCGGGGGACTCGAGCAGTACTTC. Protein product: CASSLGGGLEQYF.

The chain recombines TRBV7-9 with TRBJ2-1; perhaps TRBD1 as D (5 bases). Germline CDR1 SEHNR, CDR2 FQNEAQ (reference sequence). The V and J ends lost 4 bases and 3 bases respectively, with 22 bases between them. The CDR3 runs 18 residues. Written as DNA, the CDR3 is TGTGCCAGCAGCTCCACCTTCCTGACAGCAGGCGACTACAATGAGCAGTTCTTC. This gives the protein CASSSTFLTAGDYNEQFF.

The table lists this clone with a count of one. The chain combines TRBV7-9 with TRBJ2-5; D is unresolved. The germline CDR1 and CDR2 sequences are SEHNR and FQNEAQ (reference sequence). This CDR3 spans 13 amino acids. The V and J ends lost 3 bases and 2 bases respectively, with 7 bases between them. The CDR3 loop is CASSFVQQETQYF. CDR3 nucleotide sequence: TGTGCCAGCAGCTTTGTACAGCAAGAGACCCAGTACTTC.

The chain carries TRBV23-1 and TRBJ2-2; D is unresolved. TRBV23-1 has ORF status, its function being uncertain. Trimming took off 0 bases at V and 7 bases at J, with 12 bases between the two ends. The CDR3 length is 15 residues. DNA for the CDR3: TGCGCCAGCAGTCAATCCCAGGTTATGGTCGGGGAGCTGTTTTTT. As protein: CASSQSQVMVGELFF.

In nucleotides, the CDR3 is TGTGCCAGTAGTGCTAGCCAGGGCTCCTACGAGCAGTACTTC. Its protein is CASSASQGSYEQYF. V and J are TRBV19 and TRBJ2-7; TRBD1 or TRBD2 may be the D gene (5 bases each). Germline V lookup: CDR1 LNHDA, CDR2 SQIVND (reference sequence). This CDR3 has 14 amino acids. The V end lost 5 bases, the J end lost 0 bases, and 11 bases lay between the germline ends. Based on the CDR3 plus reference TRBV19 and TRBJ2-7, the full variable domain is DGGITQSPKYLFRKEGQNVTLSCEQNLNHDAMYWYRQDPGQGLRLIYYSQIVNDFQKGDIAEGYSVSREKKESFPLTVTSAQKNPTAFYLCASSASQGSYEQYFGPGTRLTVT.

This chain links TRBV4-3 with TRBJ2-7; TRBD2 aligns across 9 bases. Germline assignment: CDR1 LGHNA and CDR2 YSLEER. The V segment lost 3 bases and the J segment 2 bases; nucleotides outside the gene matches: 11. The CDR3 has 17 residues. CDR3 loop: CASSHTGGAGGPYEQYF. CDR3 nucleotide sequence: TGCGCCAGCAGCCATACCGGGGGAGCGGGGGGCCCCTACGAGCAGTACTTC.